What follows are 30 T cell receptor beta chains derived from one specimen sequenced in a study of patients and donors after allogeneic stem cell transplantation. Each CDR3 protein gets one entry after TCRdb re-called the RT-PCR reads with MiXCR. The sample records hundreds of thousands of distinct CDR3 sequences, around 16% being singletons. The sample comprised blood, either unsorted or a sorted T cell fraction (not recorded which). These receptor sequences come from a human donor who was either an allogeneic HSCT recipient or a stem cell or donor lymphocyte infusion donor (not recorded which). It is not recorded whose cells these are; they may come from a transplant donor.

The chain uses TRBV7-9 and TRBJ2-1, with 14 bases lining up with TRBD2. V gave up 5 bases and J gave up 7 bases; unmatched junction bases: 7. The germline V gene encodes CDR1 SEHNR and CDR2 FQNEAQ (reference sequence). CDR3 length: 16 residues. This chain's CDR3 is CASSLTSGRVYNEQFF. The CDR3 DNA sequence: TGTGCCAGCAGCCTGACTAGCGGGAGGGTATATAATGAGCAGTTCTTC.

This clonotype was counted only a few times. The V gene is TRBV28, the J gene TRBJ2-1, with D possibly called TRBD1 or TRBD2 (6 bases each). The CDR3 is 11 amino acids. Trimming stripped 8 bases from V and 9 bases from J, with 11 bases between. Germline lookup yields CDR1 MDHEN and CDR2 SYDVKM. The CDR3 here is CASSGDFEQFF. The CDR3 DNA reads TGTGCCAGCTCAGGGGACTTTGAGCAGTTCTTC.

This chain uses TRBV5-1 with TRBJ1-6; D gene uncertain. The CDR3 sequence is 18 residues long. The V end was cut by 0 bases, the J end by 3 bases, with 16 bases between. Germline lookup yields CDR1 SGHRS and CDR2 YFSETQ. The CDR3: CASSLVQWSFGYNSPLHF. The CDR3 DNA is TGCGCCAGCAGCTTGGTCCAGTGGAGTTTCGGCTATAATTCACCCCTCCACTTT.

V usage is TRBV7-9 and J usage is TRBJ1-2; TRBD1 is a possible D gene (5 bases). Germline-derived CDR1 and CDR2 are SEHNR and FQNEAQ (reference sequence). There are 15 residues in the CDR3. The V and J ends lost 5 bases and 6 bases respectively, with 19 bases between them. The chain's CDR3 is CASSLATGAGNGYTF. CDR3 in DNA: TGTGCCAGCAGCCTGGCGACCGGGGCGGGGAATGGCTACACCTTC.

This chain uses TRBV5-5 with TRBJ2-7, with TRBD1 identical over 8 bases. After removal of 0 bases from V and 3 bases from J, the junction contained 5 bases not matched to a gene. The CDR3 is 15 residues long. Looked up from germline, CDR1 is SGHKS and CDR2 is YYEKEE (reference sequence). The CDR3 DNA reads as TGTGCCAGCAGCTTGGCGGACAGGGTACACTACGAGCAGTACTTC. Protein product: CASSLADRVHYEQYF. Using reference TRBV5-5 and TRBJ2-7 for the parts outside the CDR3, the full variable domain is DAGVTQSPTHLIKTRGQQVTLRCSPISGHKSVSWYQQVLGQGPQFIFQYYEKEERGRGNFPDRFSARQFPNYSSELNVNALLLGDSALYLCASSLADRVHYEQYFGPGTRLTVT.

The chain employs TRBV18 and TRBJ2-5; the D call may be TRBD1 or TRBD2 (6 bases each). This CDR3 region has 16 residues. The V gene's germline CDR1 is KGHSH and CDR2 LQKENI. Trimming shortened V by 1 base and J by 1 base, and 13 bases separated the two germline ends. CDR3 nucleotides: TGTGCCAGCTCACCACGTGAGGGGGGTCCCCAAGAGACCCAGTACTTC. It encodes CASSPREGGPQETQYF.

V usage is TRBV7-9 and J usage is TRBJ1-4; 9 bases line up with TRBD1. Trimming removed 3 bases from V and 6 bases from J; junction bases left unmatched: 8. This CDR3 spans 16 amino acids. Germline CDR1 reads SEHNR; CDR2 reads FQNEAQ (reference sequence). The DNA of the CDR3 is TGTGCCAGCAGCTTTTCTCGGGACAGGGAAGATGAAAAACTGTTTTTT. Translating gives CASSFSRDREDEKLFF.

There are many counts of this clonotype. One end of the junction varies from germline; a read error may be responsible. V and J are TRBV5-1 and TRBJ2-2; TRBD2 matches at 11 bases. The germline gives CDR1 SGHRS, CDR2 YFSETQ. There are 16 residues in the CDR3. CDR3 nucleotides: TGTGCCAGCAGTTTAGGGACTAGCGGAAACACCGGGGAGCTGTTTTTT. Residues: CASSLGTSGNTGELFF.

J is TRBJ2-7 and V is TRBV7-9; 10 nucleotides agree with TRBD1. CDR1 is SEHNR, CDR2 FQNEAQ, per germline (reference sequence). The J segment lost 5 bases and the V segment lost 5 bases, leaving 9 bases of the junction unmatched. The CDR3 runs 15 residues. DNA for the CDR3: TGTGCCAGCAGCGGTCCGGGACAGGGGATAAACGAGCAGTACTTC. This gives the protein CASSGPGQGINEQYF.

The chain recombines TRBV5-6 with TRBJ1-3; D is ambiguous. This CDR3 contains 11 residues. Germline-derived CDR1 and CDR2 are SGHDT and YYEEEE. Trimming took 2 bases from V and 8 from J, leaving 5 bases between them. The CDR3 sequence: CASSFRHTIYF. The CDR3, as DNA: TGTGCCAGCAGCTTCAGGCACACCATATATTTT. The full variable domain, in which reference TRBV5-6 and TRBJ1-3 provide the parts outside the CDR3, is DAGVTQSPTHLIKTRGQQVTLRCSPKSGHDTVSWYQQALGQGPQFIFQYYEEEERQRGNFPDRFSGHQFPNYSSELNVNALLLGDSALYLCASSFRHTIYFGEGSWLTVV.

This clonotype was observed a few times. This chain joins TRBV20-1 and TRBJ2-1, with D possibly TRBD1 on 6 matching bases. CDR1 and CDR2 from the germline V gene are DFQATT and SNEGSKA (reference sequence). Between the trimmed V and J ends, which lost 7 bases and 4 bases, there was a span of 17 bases. The CDR3 has 14 amino acids. CDR3 coding DNA: TGCAGTGTCAGACAGGACACAACATACAATGAGCAGTTCTTC. As protein: CSVRQDTTYNEQFF.

The chain carries TRBV5-1 and TRBJ1-2; no firm D call. CDR1 SGHRS and CDR2 YFSETQ come from the germline V gene. CDR3 size: 14 residues. V was cut by 2 bases and J by 6 bases, with 14 bases left in between. The CDR3 DNA reads as TGCGCCAGCAGCTTCCCCGGAATCGCGGATGGCTACACCTTC. Translating gives CASSFPGIADGYTF.

The J gene is TRBJ1-3, the V gene TRBV7-9, with 8 positions matching TRBD1. The CDR3 length is 15 residues. Germline-derived CDR1 and CDR2 are SEHNR and FQNEAQ (reference sequence). J was trimmed by 4 bases and V by 5 bases; bases with no gene match: 7. CDR3 sequence (DNA): TGTGCCAGCAGCCCTGGACAGGGAGCGGGAAACACCATATATTTT. As protein: CASSPGQGAGNTIYF.

V is TRBV15 and J is TRBJ1-1, with a weak D call TRBD1 (5 bases). The CDR3 length is 15 residues. Germline V CDR1 and CDR2: LNHNV, YYDKDF (reference sequence). Trimming took 3 bases from V and 1 from J, leaving 12 bases between them. CDR3 sequence: CATSRGPGANTEAFF. In DNA form, the CDR3 reads TGTGCCACCAGCAGGGGCCCCGGGGCGAACACTGAAGCTTTCTTT.

The chain couples TRBV12-3 or TRBV12-4 to TRBJ2-2; TRBD2 matches at 11 bases. This CDR3 is 15 amino acids long. V was clipped by 6 bases and J by 6 bases; unmatched bases: 6. CDR3 protein: CASRRLAGHAGELFF. The CDR3 DNA follows: TGTGCCAGCAGACGACTAGCGGGGCACGCCGGGGAGCTGTTTTTT.

The CDR3 bases are TGTGCCAGCAGCTTGATGTGGGGACAGTCCTACGAGCAGTACTTC. This sequence encodes CASSLMWGQSYEQYF. The chain carries TRBV5-5 and TRBJ2-7; 7 bases are shared with TRBD1. Losses at the gene ends were 1 base for V and 1 base for J; bases not matched to a gene: 5. Germline V gives CDR1 SGHKS, CDR2 YYEKEE (reference sequence). CDR3 length: 15 residues.

This clonotype came up many times. The rearrangement links TRBV12-3 or TRBV12-4 to TRBJ1-6; TRBD1 aligns across 10 bases. J was trimmed by 9 bases and V by 6 bases; bases with no gene match: 5. The CDR3 is 14 amino acids. The CDR3, as DNA: TGTGCCAGCAGCCCGACAGGGGGCGTTTCACCCCTCCACTTT. This sequence encodes CASSPTGGVSPLHF.

This clonotype showed up many times. V gene TRBV12-3 or TRBV12-4 combines with J gene TRBJ2-7; possibly TRBD1 for D (5 bases). Trimming cost V 4 bases and J 4 bases, with 11 bases left between them. The CDR3 is made up of 13 amino acids. CDR3 region: CASSSQTGYEQYF. The CDR3 coding sequence is TGTGCCAGCAGTTCCCAAACAGGTTACGAGCAGTACTTC.

CDR3 region: CATTAPGPYNEQFF. As DNA, the CDR3 is TGTGCCACCACCGCCCCGGGTCCCTACAATGAGCAGTTCTTC. This chain uses TRBV24-1 with TRBJ2-1; D gene unclear. Trimming removed 8 bases at V and 2 bases at J, with 12 bases between. Germline values: CDR1 KGHDR, CDR2 SFDVKD. CDR3 size: 14 residues.

At least ten counts were recorded for this clonotype. The chain couples TRBV7-2 to TRBJ1-5, with a possible D match to TRBD1 (5 bases). Germline CDR1 and CDR2: SGHTA and FQGNSA. The CDR3 has 14 residues. Trimming cost V 5 bases and J 2 bases, with 10 bases left between them. For the CDR3, the DNA is TGTGCCAGCAGCGCCCGGGGGGGCAATCAGCCCCAGCATTTT. It translates to CASSARGGNQPQHF. Combining the CDR3 with reference TRBV7-2 and TRBJ1-5 gives the whole variable domain GAGVSQSPSNKVTEKGKDVELRCDPISGHTALYWYRQSLGQGLEFLIYFQGNSAPDKSGLPSDRFSAERTGGSVSTLTIQRTQQEDSAVYLCASSARGGNQPQHFGDGTRLSIL.

This clonotype was detected only a few times. The chain couples TRBV7-9 to TRBJ1-4; TRBD1 might be the D (5 bases). V was clipped by 7 bases and J by 4 bases, with 13 bases between them. Germline V gene lookup returns CDR1 SEHNR and CDR2 FQNEAQ (reference sequence). CDR3 size: 14 residues. CDR3 region: CASTPGDGNEKLFF. DNA for the CDR3: TGTGCCAGCACCCCCGGGGACGGTAATGAAAAACTGTTTTTT.

The chain couples TRBV7-9 to TRBJ1-1, with 8 bases fitting TRBD1. The CDR3 contains 13 residues. The V gene end was trimmed by 8 bases and the J gene end by 4 bases; junction bases not matched to a gene: 6. CDR1 and CDR2 from the germline V gene are SEHNR and FQNEAQ (reference sequence). The CDR3 DNA sequence: TGTGCCAGCGGCGACAGGGGCGGCACTGAAGCTTTCTTT. Translation gives CASGDRGGTEAFF.

The chain is built from TRBV5-1 and TRBJ1-2, with D uncertain. Germline lookup yields CDR1 SGHRS and CDR2 YFSETQ. The CDR3 contains 14 residues. V dropped 0 bases and J dropped 7 bases, with 13 bases sitting between them. As DNA, the CDR3 is TGCGCCAGCAGCTTGGAGGTCGGGGTAGGTGGCTACACCTTC. Translating gives CASSLEVGVGGYTF.

The V gene is TRBV6-1, the J gene TRBJ1-5, with TRBD1 as a possible D gene (5 bases). The CDR3 extends over 14 amino acids. Germline V CDR1 and CDR2: MNHNS, SASEGT. Trimming took 5 bases from V and 4 from J, leaving 12 bases between them. This CDR3 reads CASSRGRYNQPQHF. The CDR3 DNA follows: TGTGCCAGCAGTAGGGGACGGTATAATCAGCCCCAGCATTTT.

CDR3 nucleotides: TGTGCCAGCAGGTTCGGGGCAACTAATGAAAAACTGTTTTTT. Translation gives CASRFGATNEKLFF. The chain uses TRBV7-9 and TRBJ1-4; D not certain. The CDR3 has 14 amino acids. CDR1 and CDR2 (germline): SEHNR, FQNEAQ (reference sequence). V was cut by 6 bases and J by 0 bases, with 8 bases left in between.

The sample holds many counts of this clonotype. The V and J genes are TRBV15 and TRBJ2-1, with D unresolved. Germline CDR1 reads LNHNV; CDR2 reads YYDKDF (reference sequence). The V and J ends lost 0 bases and 3 bases respectively, with 12 bases between them. The CDR3 is made up of 16 amino acids. DNA of the CDR3: TGTGCCACCAGCAGAGACAGCCTTCAGCTCTACAATGAGCAGTTCTTC. This codes for CATSRDSLQLYNEQFF.

This chain connects TRBV4-1 to TRBJ2-3; no firm D call. Germline assignment: CDR1 MGHRA and CDR2 YSYEKL. V was cut by 0 bases and J by 4 bases, with 14 bases left in between. CDR3 length equals 16 residues. The CDR3 region is CASSQDLKGWADTQYF. CDR3 sequence (DNA): TGCGCCAGCAGCCAAGATCTGAAGGGTTGGGCAGATACGCAGTATTTT.

The chain has TRBV20-1 and TRBJ2-3; no clear D. V was pared by 2 bases and J by 2 bases, with 17 bases between. The CDR3 extends over 16 amino acids. Germline CDR1 is DFQATT and CDR2 is SNEGSKA (reference sequence). CDR3: CSARNLVSRLTDTQYF. The DNA for the CDR3 is TGCAGTGCTAGAAACTTGGTGTCCCGACTCACAGATACGCAGTATTTT.

This clonotype was observed at least ten times. The gene calls are TRBV7-3 and TRBJ2-1; either TRBD1 or TRBD2 may supply D (5 bases each). Trimming left V 0 bases short and J 8 bases short, with 8 bases between. The germline gives CDR1 SGHTA, CDR2 FQGTGA. This CDR3 is 13 amino acids long. The CDR3 is CASSLTTGHEQFF. The DNA of the CDR3 is TGTGCCAGCAGCTTAACTACGGGGCATGAGCAGTTCTTC.

This clonotype was seen a few times. The chain employs TRBV6-5 and TRBJ2-7; 13 bases align to TRBD2. After removal of 2 bases from V and 3 bases from J, the junction contained 7 bases not matched to a gene. The CDR3 consists of 17 residues. Germline V gives CDR1 MNHEY, CDR2 SVGAGI. Here the CDR3 DNA reads TGTGCCAGCAGTTACCGGACACGACTAGCGGGAGGCTACGAGCAGTACTTC. It specifies CASSYRTRLAGGYEQYF.